This TCR beta chain was captured by sequencing in a study of blood T cell repertoires in COVID-19. Per the study methods: Scientists estimated how many nucleated cells there were by amplifying reference gene primers. The data were produced by immunoSEQ multiplex PCR, yet TCRdb's version contains in-frame clones alone and is incomplete. V and J calls and clone size are copied from that table; D and trimming were computed from the DNA. The data show approximately 250,000 clones, under 90% seen once. The germline V and J ends were trimmed by 6 bases and 2 bases, with 13 bases remaining between them. This CDR3 region has 14 residues. Germline-derived CDR1 and CDR2 are ENHRY and SYGVKD.

This chain joins TRBV10-3 and TRBJ1-2; D perhaps matches TRBD1 (6 bases). Sequenced input: peripheral blood. The clonotype comes from a human donor in a cohort sampled during active COVID-19. The CDR3 loop is CAIRSTQGNYGYTF. As DNA, the CDR3 is TGTGCCATCAGATCTACTCAGGGGAACTATGGCTACACCTTC.